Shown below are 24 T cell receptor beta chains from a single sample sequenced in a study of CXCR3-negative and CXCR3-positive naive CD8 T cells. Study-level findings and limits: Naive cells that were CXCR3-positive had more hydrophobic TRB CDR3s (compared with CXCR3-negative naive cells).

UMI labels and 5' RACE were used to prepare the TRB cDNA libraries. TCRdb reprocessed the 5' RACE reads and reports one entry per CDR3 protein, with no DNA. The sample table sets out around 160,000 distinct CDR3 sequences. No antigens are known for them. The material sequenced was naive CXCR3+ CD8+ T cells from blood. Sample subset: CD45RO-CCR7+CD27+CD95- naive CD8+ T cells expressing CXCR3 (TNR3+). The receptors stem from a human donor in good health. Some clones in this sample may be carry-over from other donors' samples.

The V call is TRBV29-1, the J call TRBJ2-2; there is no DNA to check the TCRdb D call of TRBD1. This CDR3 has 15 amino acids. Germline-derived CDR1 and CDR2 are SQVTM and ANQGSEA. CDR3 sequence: CSDEVGGGYTGELFF.

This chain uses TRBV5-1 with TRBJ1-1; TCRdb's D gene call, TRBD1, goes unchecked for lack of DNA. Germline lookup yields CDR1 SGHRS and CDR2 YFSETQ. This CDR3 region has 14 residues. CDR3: CASSLEAGQRQAFF.

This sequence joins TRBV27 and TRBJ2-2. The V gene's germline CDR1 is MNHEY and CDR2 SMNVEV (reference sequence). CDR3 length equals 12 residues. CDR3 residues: CASSPFSGELFF.

The chain's CDR3 is CASSLTNQYQETQYF. The chain combines TRBV5-1 with TRBJ2-5. This CDR3 comprises 15 residues. CDR1 SGHRS and CDR2 YFSETQ come from the germline V gene.

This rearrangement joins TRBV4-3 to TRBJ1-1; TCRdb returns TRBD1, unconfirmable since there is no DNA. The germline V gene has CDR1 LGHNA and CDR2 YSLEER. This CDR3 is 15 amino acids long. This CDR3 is CASSQDSGANTEAFF.

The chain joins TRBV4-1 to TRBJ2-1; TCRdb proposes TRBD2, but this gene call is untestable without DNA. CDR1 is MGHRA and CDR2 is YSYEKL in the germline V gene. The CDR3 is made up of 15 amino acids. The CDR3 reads CASSQGLAFTNEQFF.

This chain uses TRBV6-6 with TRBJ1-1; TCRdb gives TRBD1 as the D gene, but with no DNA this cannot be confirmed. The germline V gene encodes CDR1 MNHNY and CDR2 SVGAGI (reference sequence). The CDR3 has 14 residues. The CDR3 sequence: CASSYSTGPTEAFF.

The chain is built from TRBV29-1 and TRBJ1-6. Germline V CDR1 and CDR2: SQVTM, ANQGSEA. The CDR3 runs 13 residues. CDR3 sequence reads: CSVLDRKGSPLHF.

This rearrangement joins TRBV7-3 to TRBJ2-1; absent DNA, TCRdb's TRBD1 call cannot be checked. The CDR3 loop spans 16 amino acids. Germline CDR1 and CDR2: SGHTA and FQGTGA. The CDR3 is CASSYGAGRAKWEQFF. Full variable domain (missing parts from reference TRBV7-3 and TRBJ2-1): GAGVSQTPSNKVTEKGKYVELRCDPISGHTALYWYRQSLGQGPEFLIYFQGTGAADDSGLPNDRFFAVRPEGSVSTLKIQRTERGDSAVYLCASSYGAGRAKWEQFFGPGTRLTVL.

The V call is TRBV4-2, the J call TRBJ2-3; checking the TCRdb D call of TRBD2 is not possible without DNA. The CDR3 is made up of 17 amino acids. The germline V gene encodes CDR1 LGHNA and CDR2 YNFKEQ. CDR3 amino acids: CASSPPTLAGRTDTQYF.

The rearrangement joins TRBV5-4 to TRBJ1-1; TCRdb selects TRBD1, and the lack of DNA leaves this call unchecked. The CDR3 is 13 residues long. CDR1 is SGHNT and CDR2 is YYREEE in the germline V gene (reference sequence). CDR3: CASSFGTDTEAFF.

CDR3 in amino acids: CASSAAHRLQETQYF. The V call is TRBV12-3 or TRBV12-4, the J call TRBJ2-5; TCRdb indicates TRBD1, and absent DNA this call remains unverified. The CDR3 spans 15 residues.

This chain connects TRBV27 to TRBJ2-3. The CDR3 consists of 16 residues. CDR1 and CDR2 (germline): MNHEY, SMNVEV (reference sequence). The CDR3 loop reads CASSLSWQISTDTQYF.

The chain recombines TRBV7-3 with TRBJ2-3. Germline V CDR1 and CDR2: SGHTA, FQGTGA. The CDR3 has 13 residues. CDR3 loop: CASSGEGTDTQYF.

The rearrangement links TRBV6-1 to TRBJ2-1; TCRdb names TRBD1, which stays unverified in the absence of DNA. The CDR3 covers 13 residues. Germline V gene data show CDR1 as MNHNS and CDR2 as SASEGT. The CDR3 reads CASNGGHYNEQFF.

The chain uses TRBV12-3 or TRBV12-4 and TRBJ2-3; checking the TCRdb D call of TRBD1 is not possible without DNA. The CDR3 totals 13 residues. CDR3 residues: CASSDGGPQSQYF.

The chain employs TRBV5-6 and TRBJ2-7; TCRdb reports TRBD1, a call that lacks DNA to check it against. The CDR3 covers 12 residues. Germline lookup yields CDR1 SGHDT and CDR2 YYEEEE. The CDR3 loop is CASSPTGGEQYF.

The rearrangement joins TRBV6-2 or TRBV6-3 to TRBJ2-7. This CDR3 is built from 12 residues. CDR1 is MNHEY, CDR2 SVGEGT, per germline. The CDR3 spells CASSRPNYEQYF.

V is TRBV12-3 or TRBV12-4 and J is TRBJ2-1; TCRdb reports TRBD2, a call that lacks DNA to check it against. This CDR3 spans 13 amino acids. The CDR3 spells CASSFGGASEQFF.

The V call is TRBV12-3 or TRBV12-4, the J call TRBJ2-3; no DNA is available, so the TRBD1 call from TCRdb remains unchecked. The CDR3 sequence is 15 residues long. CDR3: CASTRTGLGTDTQYF.

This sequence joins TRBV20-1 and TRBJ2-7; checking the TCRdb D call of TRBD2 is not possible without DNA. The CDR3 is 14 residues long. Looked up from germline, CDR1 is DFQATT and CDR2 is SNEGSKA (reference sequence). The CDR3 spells CSARGTTDRYEQYF.

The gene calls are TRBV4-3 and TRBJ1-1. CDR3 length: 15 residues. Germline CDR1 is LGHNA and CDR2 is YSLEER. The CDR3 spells CASSQDFLPNTEAFF.

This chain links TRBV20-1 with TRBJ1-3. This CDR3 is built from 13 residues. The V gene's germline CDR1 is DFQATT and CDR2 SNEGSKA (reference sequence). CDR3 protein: CSAKDAAEYTIYF.

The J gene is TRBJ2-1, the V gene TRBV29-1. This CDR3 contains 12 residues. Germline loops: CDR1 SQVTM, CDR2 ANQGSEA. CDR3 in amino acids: CSVGSSYNEQFF.